This TCR beta chain was sequenced in a study of CD8 T cells in ankylosing spondylitis. Study-level results: One TCR beta motif, made up of several highly homologous variants, appeared characteristic of ankylosing spondylitis blood.

The V end was cut by 0 bases, the J end by 1 base, with 19 bases between. The length of the CDR3 is 18 residues. CDR1 is SGHTA, CDR2 FQGNSA, per germline. A note on this clonotype: What it binds is unknown.

Libraries for TCR beta were made by quantitative 5'-RACE with molecular barcodes. MiXCR, applied by TCRdb to the 5' RACE reads, yields one record per CDR3 protein. The table includes around 430,000 distinct CDR3 sequences, 15% to 20% detected once. The chain recombines TRBV7-2 with TRBJ2-7, with D perhaps TRBD2 (5 bases). Sequenced: blood, either unsorted or a sorted T cell fraction (not recorded which). This TCR was sampled from a male donor with ankylosing spondylitis. This chain's CDR3 is CASSLAYPVGVSSYEQYF. The CDR3, as DNA: TGTGCCAGCAGCTTAGCGTACCCAGTGGGAGTGTCTTCCTACGAGCAGTACTTC.